These T cell receptor beta chains were read from a single sample in a study of blood T cell repertoires in COVID-19. Profiling relied on immunoSEQ multiplex PCR, and the TCRdb table lists in-frame clones only, not all of them. The sample gives some 120,000 clones, approximately 86% of which show up once; about 17% is in the top ten. Sequencing input: peripheral blood. The receptors derive from a woman between 45 and 60 years old who had recovered from COVID-19. The CDR3 runs from the conserved cysteine through the conserved F or W. D genes are given only for firm matches. A row's size may be missing; if present it is once, few, many or a size class.

NA	TRBJ2-7	TRBD2	TRBV2	TGTGCCAGCAAAGGCTCGGCCTCGGCGGGGGGCTACGAGCAGTACTTC	CASKGSASAGGYEQYF
NA	TRBJ2-4	NA	TRBV4-1	TGCGCCAGCAGCTCGCTTGGGCTAGCCAAAAACATTCAGTACTTC	CASSSLGLAKNIQYF
NA	TRBJ2-1	TRBD1	TRBV2	TGTGCCAGCAACGGACAGGGCTATTCCTACAATGAGCAGTTCTTC	CASNGQGYSYNEQFF
NA	TRBJ2-5	NA	TRBV5-1	TGCGCCAGCGCTCGCGGGGACCAAGAGACCCAGTACTTC	CASARGDQETQYF
NA	TRBJ2-2	TRBD2	TRBV7-9	TGTGCCAGCAGCTTTGGGGGACTAGCGGGAGCTGCCGGGGAGCTGTTTTTT	CASSFGGLAGAAGELFF
NA	TRBJ2-5	NA	TRBV5-4	TGTGCCAGCAGCCGTTGGGGCTTGCCGGAGACCCAGTACTTC	CASSRWGLPETQYF
NA	TRBJ1-1	NA	TRBV7-6	TGTGCCAGCAGCTTAGGGCCCGGGGTAGAAGACACTGAAGCTTTCTTT	CASSLGPGVEDTEAFF
NA	TRBJ1-2	NA	TRBV3-1/TRBV3-2	TGTGCCAGCAGCCAAGGGCTCGGCTACACCTTC	CASSQGLGYTF
NA	TRBJ1-4	NA	TRBV18	TGTGCCAGCTCACCCGAGATAACGAATGAAAAACTGTTTTTT	CASSPEITNEKLFF
NA	TRBJ1-1	TRBD1	TRBV3-1/TRBV3-2	TGTGCCAGCGGGGACAGGTTAGGTTTGGCTTTCTTT	CASGDRLGLAFF
NA	TRBJ2-7	NA	TRBV11-3	TGTGCCAGCAGCTTAGAGAAGTGGGGGGAATACCGGGACGAGCAGTACTTC	CASSLEKWGEYRDEQYF
few	TRBJ2-3	TRBD1	TRBV24-1	TGTGCCACCAGTGCGCGAGGACAGGGGAGACTCGAGGGTACGCAGTATTTT	CATSARGQGRLEGTQYF
NA	TRBJ1-6	TRBD1	TRBV18	TGTGCCAGCTCAGCGGGACAGGGGGACTGGTCACCCCTCCACTTT	CASSAGQGDWSPLHF
NA	TRBJ1-2	TRBD1	TRBV28	TGTGCCAGCAGGACCAAAGGGGGCTCAGGCTATGGCTACACCTTC	CASRTKGGSGYGYTF
NA	TRBJ2-5	TRBD1	TRBV11-3	TGTGCCAGCAGCCGTGGGACAGAAGAGACCCAGTACTTC	CASSRGTEETQYF
once	TRBJ2-1	TRBD2	TRBV12-5	TGTGCTAGTGGTTTTCGCGGGACTACTACTAATGAGCAGTTCTTC	CASGFRGTTTNEQFF
NA	TRBJ2-4	TRBD1	TRBV16	TGTGCCAGCAGCCAATCGAGGGGGCTGGGAGACGGCAAAAACATTCAGTACTTC	CASSQSRGLGDGKNIQYF
NA	TRBJ2-1	TRBD2	TRBV2	TGTGCCAGCGGGGGGGTTTACAATGAGCAGTTCTTC	CASGGVYNEQFF
NA	TRBJ2-7	NA	TRBV11-3	TGTGCCAGCGGGGAGCGGAACTACGAGCAGTACTTC	CASGERNYEQYF
NA	TRBJ2-5	TRBD2	TRBV4-1	TGCGCCAGCAGCCGAGCAAGCGGGGGGGCTCGTGAGACCCAGTACTTC	CASSRASGGARETQYF
NA	TRBJ2-7	TRBD2	TRBV5-1	TGCGCCAGCAGCTTGACTAGCGGGGGCGAGCAGTACTTC	CASSLTSGGEQYF
once	TRBJ2-7	TRBD1	TRBV11-2	TGTGCCAGCTCCCGGGGACAGGGCTACGAGCAGTACTTC	CASSRGQGYEQYF
once	TRBJ2-1	TRBD1	TRBV11-1	TGTGCCAGCAGCTTCGGACAGGGCTCCTACAATGAGCAGTTCTTC	CASSFGQGSYNEQFF
NA	TRBJ1-2	NA	TRBV10-3	TGTGCCATCAGAAGTGGATGGGGGGTTCAGGATGGCTACACCTTC	CAIRSGWGVQDGYTF
few	TRBJ1-1	NA	TRBV2	TGTGCCAGCAGCCGGGATTTGGGGACTGAAGCTTTCTTT	CASSRDLGTEAFF
NA	TRBJ1-6	TRBD1	TRBV5-1	TGCGCCAGCAGCTTTAGTCCCGGGACAGGAGGGAATTCACCCCTCCACTTT	CASSFSPGTGGNSPLHF
NA	TRBJ1-1	NA	TRBV7-8	TGTGCCAGCAGCTTCGGAGGGAACACTGAAGCTTTCTTT	CASSFGGNTEAFF
NA	TRBJ2-5	NA	TRBV20-1	TGCAGTGCTCTCCGAGAGACCCAGTACTTC	CSALRETQYF
NA	TRBJ1-6	NA	TRBV10-2	TGCGCCAGCCGGCGGGCAGAAGGTTCACCCCTCCACTTT	CASRRAEGSPLHF
NA	TRBJ2-1	NA	TRBV5-1	TGCGCCAGCAGCCAAGCCGCAAACGACTACAATGAGCAGTTCTTC	CASSQAANDYNEQFF
NA	TRBJ2-2	TRBD1	TRBV24-1	TGTGCCACCAGTGATACGACAGGGGTGGACACCGGGGAGCTGTTTTTT	CATSDTTGVDTGELFF
NA	TRBJ1-2	NA	TRBV6-5	TGTGCCAGCAAACGACTGCAGATGGCTAACTATGGCTACACCTTC	CASKRLQMANYGYTF
few	TRBJ1-6	TRBD1	TRBV9	TGTGCCAGCAGCGCGACAGGGATCAATTCACCCCTCCACTTT	CASSATGINSPLHF
many	TRBJ2-5	NA	TRBV11-2	TGTGCCAGCAGCCAGCGCCGGGCTAGCGTACAAGAGACCCAGTACTTC	CASSQRRASVQETQYF
NA	TRBJ1-5	TRBD1	TRBV7-8	TGTGCCAGCACCCAAGACAGGGGAGGCAATCAGCCCCAGCATTTT	CASTQDRGGNQPQHF
NA	TRBJ1-1	TRBD1	TRBV2	TGTGCCAGCTGGGACAGGGGCAACACTGAAGCTTTCTTT	CASWDRGNTEAFF
NA	TRBJ2-5	NA	TRBV7-2	TGTGCCAGCAGCTTAGTGACGGGGCAAGAGACCCAGTACTTC	CASSLVTGQETQYF
NA	TRBJ2-7	NA	TRBV11-2	TGTGCCAGCAGTGGACAGCCTTCCTACGAGCAGTACTTC	CASSGQPSYEQYF